This record looks at one T cell receptor beta chain sequence and its context. This sample was included in a study of control samples from healthy donors and cancer patients. TCRdb keeps only in-frame clones here, not all; method: immunoSEQ multiplex PCR. This table has 100,000 to 150,000 clones, over 85% appearing once. V lost 4 bases, J lost 4 bases, and 9 bases stayed unmatched. Per the germline V gene, CDR1 is MNHEY and CDR2 is SMNVEV (reference sequence). The CDR3 runs to 15 residues. Sequencing was carried out using PBMCs. The rearrangement links TRBV27 to TRBJ1-1; 7 nucleotides align to TRBD1. This receptor was identified in a man aged 50 to 60 with head and neck cancer. The CDR3 coding sequence is TGTGCCAGCAGTTACGCGGGCAGGGGGGGCACTGAAGCTTTCTTT. Encoded protein: CASSYAGRGGTEAFF.